The 26 T cell receptor beta chains in this list originate from one sample, sequenced in a study of immunodeficiency. Libraries were prepared by immunoSEQ multiplex PCR; TCRdb keeps only in-frame clonotypes and omits some of them. Of some 1,500 clones in the sample, approximately 93% were seen once. Sample: CD8+ T cells from blood. The receptors derive from a human donor in good health.

This chain's CDR3 is CASSGTSGGIQTDTQYF. The CDR3, as DNA: TGTGCCAGCAGCGGGACTAGCGGGGGCATACAGACAGATACGCAGTATTTT. The J gene is TRBJ2-3, the V gene TRBV3-1 (or the pseudogene TRBV3-2); 14 nucleotides match TRBD2. Germline values: CDR1 LGHDT, CDR2 YNNKEL (reference sequence). The CDR3 covers 17 residues. J was trimmed by 3 bases and V by 5 bases; bases with no gene match: 7.

This sequence joins TRBV27 and TRBJ1-5; D may be TRBD1 (5 bases). CDR3 length: 14 amino acids. Germline CDR1 reads MNHEY; CDR2 reads SMNVEV (reference sequence). Trimming pared 2 bases from V and 5 bases from J, leaving 10 bases between. CDR3 sequence: CASSLGGWDQPQHF. CDR3 bases: TGTGCCAGCAGTTTAGGGGGGTGGGATCAGCCCCAGCATTTT.

The chain is built from TRBV7-9 and TRBJ1-1; the match to TRBD1 covers 9 bases. Germline values: CDR1 SEHNR, CDR2 FQNEAQ (reference sequence). The CDR3 covers 18 residues. V shed 2 bases, J shed 3 bases, and the junction held 13 bases outside the gene matches. CDR3 DNA: TGTGCCAGCAGCTTAAGACAGGGGGGGCAGAACTCGTACACTGAAGCTTTCTTT. Amino acids: CASSLRQGGQNSYTEAFF.

This clone was recorded a few times. This chain uses TRBV7-6 with TRBJ2-1, with 9 positions matching TRBD1. Germline lookup yields CDR1 SGHVS and CDR2 FNYEAQ. J gave up 2 bases and V 5 bases, and 4 bases lay outside the gene matches. The CDR3 spans 15 residues. The CDR3 nucleotides are TGTGCCAGCAGCACCGGGACAGGGACCTACAATGAGCAGTTCTTC. Translation: CASSTGTGTYNEQFF.

CDR3 nucleotides: TGTGCCAGCAGCTTAGCAGGGCGTGAAGATGAGCAGTTCTTC. It yields the protein CASSLAGREDEQFF. The J gene is TRBJ2-1, the V gene TRBV7-8, with D unclear. CDR3 size: 14 residues. Germline CDR1 and CDR2: SGHVS and FQNEAQ. V dropped 0 bases and J dropped 8 bases, with 11 bases sitting between them.

V usage is TRBV5-6 and J usage is TRBJ1-1; D is undetermined. V was pared by 4 bases and J by 6 bases, with 10 bases between. CDR3 length equals 12 residues. Germline V gene data show CDR1 as SGHDT and CDR2 as YYEEEE. The CDR3 DNA is TGTGCCAGCAGCGTGTCGGGTCCTGAAGCTTTCTTT. Protein sequence: CASSVSGPEAFF.

The CDR3 here is CATSRSGTGTINEQFF. The CDR3 DNA sequence: TGTGCCACCAGCCGATCCGGGACAGGGACAATCAATGAGCAGTTCTTC. J is TRBJ2-1 and V is TRBV15, with 9 bases that match TRBD1. V lost 5 bases, J lost 6 bases, and 11 bases stayed unmatched. CDR1 is LNHNV, CDR2 YYDKDF, per germline (reference sequence). This CDR3 is built from 16 residues.

This clone has a single count. The chain recombines TRBV4-1 with TRBJ1-2; D uncertain. In germline, CDR1 is MGHRA, CDR2 YSYEKL. The CDR3 consists of 13 residues. V dropped 0 bases and J dropped 3 bases, with 5 bases sitting between them. CDR3 coding DNA: TGCGCCAGCAGCCAAGAAAGAGACTATGGCTACACCTTC. Translating it yields CASSQERDYGYTF.

This chain joins TRBV6-5 and TRBJ2-5, with a tentative D call TRBD1 (7 bases). This CDR3 is 14 amino acids long. From germline, CDR1 is MNHEY and CDR2 SVGAGI. Trimming left V 8 bases short and J 5 bases short, with 18 bases between. The DNA for the CDR3 is TGTGCCAGCGGGTACAGCAGGGGGAGGGAGACCCAGTACTTC. Translation: CASGYSRGRETQYF.

The chain recombines TRBV10-3 with TRBJ1-2; D is perhaps TRBD1 (6 bases). V shed 2 bases and J shed 2 bases, with 12 bases lying between them. There are 15 residues in the CDR3. Germline values: CDR1 ENHRY, CDR2 SYGVKD. The CDR3 protein is CAISEGRGGNYGYTF. CDR3 DNA sequence: TGTGCCATCAGTGAGGGGAGGGGGGGCAACTATGGCTACACCTTC.

The chain recombines TRBV28 with TRBJ2-3; TRBD2 might be the D (6 bases). The V end lost 5 bases, the J end lost 4 bases, and 19 bases lay between the germline ends. The CDR3 is 16 residues long. CDR1 and CDR2 (germline): MDHEN, SYDVKM. The CDR3 DNA reads as TGTGCCAGCAGTCCGATGCCAGCGGGTATCGCAGATACGCAGTATTTT. The encoded protein is CASSPMPAGIADTQYF.

The V and J genes are TRBV9 and TRBJ2-1; 7 bases are shared with TRBD1. The V segment lost 3 bases and the J segment 5 bases; nucleotides outside the gene matches: 8. The CDR3 totals 15 residues. Germline V gene sequence: CDR1 SGDLS, CDR2 YYNGEE. CDR3 sequence reads: CASSASGTANNEQFF. The CDR3 DNA reads as TGTGCCAGCAGCGCGTCTGGGACAGCAAACAATGAGCAGTTCTTC.

The V call is TRBV5-1, the J call TRBJ1-2, with TRBD1 as a possible D gene (5 bases). CDR3 length equals 16 residues. From germline, CDR1 is SGHRS and CDR2 YFSETQ. V was cut by 4 bases and J by 8 bases, with 24 bases left in between. The DNA of the CDR3 is TGCGCCAGCAGCCCCCCCGCCGGGCCGAGGGGAGGGGGCTACACCTTC. The encoded protein is CASSPPAGPRGGGYTF.

The chain carries TRBV7-6 and TRBJ2-5; D might be TRBD1 (6 bases). The V end lost 5 bases, the J end lost 2 bases, and 15 bases lay between the germline ends. Germline-derived CDR1 and CDR2 are SGHVS and FNYEAQ. CDR3 size: 15 residues. CDR3: CASSPLTGFQETQYF. Here the CDR3 DNA reads TGTGCCAGCAGCCCGCTAACAGGGTTTCAAGAGACCCAGTACTTC.

The V gene is TRBV6-1, the J gene TRBJ2-7; D is unclear. Trimming took 2 bases from V and 2 from J, leaving 13 bases between them. CDR1 MNHNS and CDR2 SASEGT come from the germline V gene. The CDR3 spans 15 residues. Here the CDR3 reads CASSENRPPTYEQYF. In nucleotides, the CDR3 is TGTGCCAGCAGTGAAAATAGGCCGCCGACCTACGAGCAGTACTTC.

V usage is TRBV19 and J usage is TRBJ2-2, with 7 nucleotides matching TRBD2. V shed 3 bases and J 6 bases; nucleotides not matched to a gene: 13. From germline, CDR1 is LNHDA and CDR2 SQIVND (reference sequence). The CDR3 length is 17 residues. CDR3 region: CASSIAKMSGDAGELFF. CDR3 coding DNA: TGTGCCAGTAGTATTGCCAAGATGAGCGGGGACGCCGGGGAGCTGTTTTTT.

This rearrangement joins TRBV19 to TRBJ2-7; D unresolved. The CDR3 extends over 15 amino acids. Per germline, CDR1 LNHDA and CDR2 SQIVND (reference sequence). Trimming cost V 5 bases and J 5 bases, with 19 bases left between them. As DNA, the CDR3 is TGTGCCAGTAGTCCAACTCAAATTCCTCGGGACGAGCAGTACTTC. The encoded protein is CASSPTQIPRDEQYF. The complete variable domain, with remaining parts taken from reference TRBV19 and TRBJ2-7, reads DGGITQSPKYLFRKEGQNVTLSCEQNLNHDAMYWYRQDPGQGLRLIYYSQIVNDFQKGDIAEGYSVSREKKESFPLTVTSAQKNPTAFYLCASSPTQIPRDEQYFGPGTRLTVT.

V usage is TRBV4-1 and J usage is TRBJ2-1, with 7 positions matching TRBD2. The germline CDR1 and CDR2 sequences are MGHRA and YSYEKL. This CDR3 is 16 amino acids long. V shed 0 bases and J 4 bases; nucleotides not matched to a gene: 6. The CDR3 region is CASSQDPAGVYNEQFF. Here the CDR3 DNA reads TGCGCCAGCAGCCAAGACCCCGCGGGGGTGTACAATGAGCAGTTCTTC.

This chain's CDR3 is CASSSTRGATEAFF. As DNA, the CDR3 is TGTGCCAGCAGTTCCACCAGGGGGGCCACCGAAGCTTTCTTT. This chain uses TRBV6-6 with TRBJ1-1; 7 bases align to TRBD1. This CDR3 has 14 residues. The J segment lost 8 bases and the V segment lost 4 bases, leaving 10 bases of the junction unmatched. The germline V gene encodes CDR1 MNHNY and CDR2 SVGAGI (reference sequence).

This rearrangement joins TRBV7-2 to TRBJ1-2, with 11 bases that match TRBD1. With 1 base clipped from V and 8 bases from J, the junction kept 6 bases outside the gene matches. Germline V gene data show CDR1 as SGHTA and CDR2 as FQGNSA. CDR3 length: 15 residues. CDR3 residues: CASSLGTGGAYGYTF. CDR3 coding DNA: TGTGCCAGCAGCTTAGGGACAGGGGGCGCTTACGGCTACACCTTC.

The sample holds one count of this clone. This chain connects TRBV6-1 to TRBJ2-3, with D possibly TRBD2 on 6 matching bases. CDR1 is MNHNS, CDR2 SASEGT, per germline. The CDR3 sequence is 14 residues long. Trimming cost V 1 base and J 9 bases, with 14 bases left between them. In DNA, the CDR3 is TGTGCCAGCAGTGAAGGGGGGGACTTTGGAACGCAGTATTTT. It codes for CASSEGGDFGTQYF.

This chain links TRBV4-2 with TRBJ2-6; TRBD2 is a possible D gene (6 bases). V was clipped by 1 base and J by 0 bases, with 10 bases between them. Germline V CDR1 and CDR2: LGHNA, YNFKEQ. There are 17 residues in the CDR3. Here the CDR3 reads CASSQGLGGSGANVLTF. The CDR3 DNA is TGTGCCAGCAGCCAAGGCCTGGGGGGCTCTGGGGCCAACGTCCTGACTTTC.

This clone has a single count. The rearrangement joins TRBV5-8 to TRBJ2-3, with TRBD1 identical over 9 bases. The germline gives CDR1 SGHTS, CDR2 YDEGEE. This CDR3 has 16 amino acids. J was trimmed by 4 bases and V by 0 bases; bases with no gene match: 6. The CDR3 spells CASSLVPGQGADTQYF. The CDR3 nucleotides are TGTGCCAGCAGCTTGGTCCCGGGACAGGGCGCAGATACGCAGTATTTT. The full variable domain, completed using reference TRBV5-8 and TRBJ2-3, is EAGVTQSPTHLIKTRGQQATLRCSPISGHTSVYWYQQALGLGLQFLLWYDEGEERNRGNFPPRFSGRQFPNYSSELNVNALELEDSALYLCASSLVPGQGADTQYFGPGTRLTVL.

This rearrangement joins TRBV4-2 to TRBJ2-7; possible D gene TRBD2, 6 bases. Trimming shortened V by 1 base and J by 0 bases, and 10 bases separated the two germline ends. This CDR3 has 15 residues. The germline gives CDR1 LGHNA, CDR2 YNFKEQ. In nucleotides, the CDR3 is TGTGCCAGCAGCCAAGCTACGGACTACTCCTACGAGCAGTACTTC. It is translated as CASSQATDYSYEQYF.

The chain joins TRBV7-9 to TRBJ1-2; no reliable D call. This CDR3 has 13 residues. Germline V lookup: CDR1 SEHNR, CDR2 FQNEAQ (reference sequence). V dropped 1 base and J dropped 4 bases, with 7 bases sitting between them. CDR3 nucleotides: TGTGCCAGCAGCTTAGGGCGCCGCTATGGCTACACCTTC. It specifies CASSLGRRYGYTF.

This chain links TRBV6-5 with TRBJ1-1; D not resolved. Trimming removed 6 bases at V and 3 bases at J, with 11 bases between. From germline, CDR1 is MNHEY and CDR2 SVGAGI. The CDR3 consists of 13 residues. CDR3 amino acids: CASRYTEDTEAFF. CDR3 bases: TGTGCCAGCAGGTACACGGAGGACACTGAAGCTTTCTTT.